This entry lists 4 T cell receptor beta chains sequenced from one sample in a study of T cells expressing NK-cell markers. One entry per CDR3 protein, without DNA, is what TCRdb gives after re-calling the 5' RACE reads. The ten top clones account for approximately 3.6%, within a sample of 550,000 or so distinct CDR3 sequences. The source material was blood T cells: a sorted CD56 or NKG2C T cell subset, CD4+ or CD8+ T cells, or bulk PBMC T cells (not recorded which). Receptors were obtained from a man younger than 35 in good health.

The chain has TRBV12-3 or TRBV12-4 and TRBJ2-1; no DNA is available, so the TRBD2 call from TCRdb remains unchecked. This CDR3 contains 14 residues. CDR3 protein: CASSPGTSHNEQFF.

The chain couples TRBV5-1 to TRBJ2-7; TCRdb names TRBD1, which stays unverified in the absence of DNA. Germline V gene lookup returns CDR1 SGHRS and CDR2 YFSETQ. The CDR3 has 14 amino acids. CDR3 sequence: CASSLEQVAYEQYF. Supplemented by reference TRBV5-1 and TRBJ2-7, the full variable domain reads KAGVTQTPRYLIKTRGQQVTLSCSPISGHRSVSWYQQTPGQGLQFLFEYFSETQRNKGNFPGRFSGRQFSNSRSEMNVSTLELGDSALYLCASSLEQVAYEQYFGPGTRLTVT.

The V call is TRBV29-1, the J call TRBJ2-5; TCRdb names TRBD2, which stays unverified in the absence of DNA. Germline CDR1 is SQVTM and CDR2 is ANQGSEA. The CDR3 contains 17 residues. This CDR3 reads CSVRTPLTSGRAETQYF.

The gene calls are TRBV20-1 and TRBJ1-4; the D call from TCRdb, TRBD1, cannot be confirmed without DNA. The CDR3 runs 16 residues. The germline gives CDR1 DFQATT, CDR2 SNEGSKA (reference sequence). The CDR3 sequence: CSARPYGTPTNEKLFF.